The 14 T cell receptor beta chains presented below share a single source sample, sequenced in a study of T cell responses to AZD1222 COVID-19 vaccine (dated by TCRdb to about 2021). The method was the immunoSEQ multiplex PCR assay. TCRdb mirrors the immuneACCESS table, restricted to in-frame sequences. Some clones are absent from its copies; in checked studies, under half trace to an unresolved V gene, and the reason for the others is unknown. This sample gives around 140,000 clones in total; roughly 90% of them show up just once. Of the sample, under 2% falls within the top ten clones. The time point label corresponds to: baseline before first vaccination. This material consisted of peripheral blood, taken on day 0 of AZD1222 vaccination. Receptors were obtained from an adult in good health.

V is TRBV27 and J is TRBJ2-1, with 12 bases lining up with TRBD2. The CDR3 spans 17 residues. Germline CDR1 reads MNHEY; CDR2 reads SMNVEV (reference sequence). Trimming at V came to 5 bases and at J to 8 bases, leaving 13 bases not matched to a gene. The CDR3 spells CASSLGLAGSIADEQFF. In DNA form, the CDR3 reads TGTGCCAGCAGTCTCGGACTAGCGGGATCAATCGCCGATGAGCAGTTCTTC.

The genes are TRBV18 and TRBJ2-3, with D perhaps given as TRBD1 or TRBD2 (5 bases each). V lost 5 bases and J 2 bases, leaving 17 bases between the germline ends. CDR1 and CDR2 (germline): KGHSH, LQKENI. The CDR3 is 16 amino acids. CDR3 in DNA: TGTGCCAGCTCATCGGGACCGTCCGGGACCACAGATACGCAGTATTTT. Translation: CASSSGPSGTTDTQYF. Using reference TRBV18 and TRBJ2-3 for the parts outside the CDR3, the full variable domain is NAGVMQNPRHLVRRRGQEARLRCSPMKGHSHVYWYRQLPEEGLKFMVYLQKENIIDESGMPKERFSAEFPKEGPSILRIQQVVRGDSAAYFCASSSGPSGTTDTQYFGPGTRLTVL.

The sample holds one count of this clone. The chain combines TRBV4-1 with TRBJ1-2, with a weak D call TRBD1 (6 bases). CDR3 length: 15 amino acids. The V end lost 4 bases, the J end lost 6 bases, and 18 bases lay between the germline ends. The germline gives CDR1 MGHRA, CDR2 YSYEKL. The chain's CDR3 is CASSLRGRGADGYTF. The CDR3 DNA sequence: TGCGCCAGCAGCCTTCGCGGCAGGGGCGCTGATGGCTACACCTTC.

The chain joins TRBV4-1 to TRBJ2-1, with 9 bases aligning to TRBD1. Germline V gene lookup returns CDR1 MGHRA and CDR2 YSYEKL. The CDR3 runs to 16 residues. V was pared by 4 bases and J by 5 bases, with 9 bases of the junction left unmatched. In DNA, the CDR3 is TGCGCCAGCAGCCCGACCGGGACAGGGTTCGACAATGAGCAGTTCTTC. Amino acids: CASSPTGTGFDNEQFF.

The rearrangement uses TRBV28 and TRBJ2-7; 7 bases are shared with TRBD2. The junction had 4 bases not matched to a gene; V was cut back by 6 bases and J by 2 bases. Per the germline V gene, CDR1 is MDHEN and CDR2 is SYDVKM. This CDR3 has 13 residues. CDR3 sequence reads: CASRGGVAYEQYF. For the CDR3, the DNA is TGTGCCAGCAGGGGAGGGGTGGCCTACGAGCAGTACTTC.

This rearrangement joins TRBV5-1 to TRBJ2-2, with 7 bases aligning to TRBD1. CDR1 SGHRS and CDR2 YFSETQ come from the germline V gene. With 9 bases clipped from V and 6 bases from J, the junction kept 8 bases outside the gene matches. The CDR3 has 13 amino acids. The CDR3 spells CATPGGCAGELFF. DNA for the CDR3: TGCGCCACCCCAGGGGGTTGTGCCGGGGAGCTGTTTTTT.

The chain has TRBV6-5 and TRBJ1-2; D perhaps matches TRBD1 (5 bases). Trimming shortened V by 6 bases and J by 3 bases, and 11 bases separated the two germline ends. Germline V gene data show CDR1 as MNHEY and CDR2 as SVGAGI. This CDR3 has 13 amino acids. The CDR3 coding sequence is TGTGCCAGCAGCAACGGGGCGTACTATGGCTACACCTTC. Protein sequence: CASSNGAYYGYTF.

The J gene is TRBJ1-2, the V gene TRBV5-1, with D possibly matching TRBD1 (5 bases). Trimming stripped 3 bases from V and 8 bases from J, with 11 bases between. CDR3 size: 12 residues. Germline lookup yields CDR1 SGHRS and CDR2 YFSETQ. The CDR3 reads CASSSVTDGYTF. Here the CDR3 DNA reads TGCGCCAGCAGCTCTGTGACAGACGGCTACACCTTC.

The V gene is TRBV27, the J gene TRBJ2-7, with 8 bases lining up with TRBD2. V lost 3 bases to trimming and J lost 4 bases; unmatched junction nucleotides: 2. This CDR3 comprises 13 residues. In germline, CDR1 is MNHEY, CDR2 SMNVEV (reference sequence). The CDR3 DNA reads as TGTGCCAGCAGTTTGGGACTAGTTTACGAGCAGTACTTC. This gives the protein CASSLGLVYEQYF.

This clone was observed a single time. The rearrangement uses TRBV30 and TRBJ2-1; possible D gene TRBD2, 6 bases. The V end lost 2 bases, the J end lost 7 bases, and 15 bases lay between the germline ends. The length of the CDR3 is 14 residues. CDR1 is GTSNPN and CDR2 is SVGIG in the germline V gene (reference sequence). The CDR3 loop is CAWSLRGGGNEQFF. DNA for the CDR3: TGTGCCTGGAGTCTCCGGGGAGGAGGAAATGAGCAGTTCTTC. Complete variable domain (other parts from reference TRBV30 and TRBJ2-1): SQTIHQWPATLVQPVGSPLSLECTVEGTSNPNLYWYRQAAGRGLQLLFYSVGIGQISSEVPQNLSASRPQDRQFILSSKKLLLSDSGFYLCAWSLRGGGNEQFFGPGTRLTVL.

V and J are TRBV29-1 and TRBJ2-2, with D tentatively TRBD2 (5 bases). The CDR3 consists of 15 residues. The germline gives CDR1 SQVTM, CDR2 ANQGSEA. V lost 7 bases, J lost 0 bases, and 15 bases lay in between. The CDR3 DNA reads as TGCAGCGCCTCTACCGGACTGGCGAACACCGGGGAGCTGTTTTTT. Encoded protein: CSASTGLANTGELFF.

The V and J genes are TRBV6-5 and TRBJ2-1; 8 bases match TRBD1. V lost 6 bases to trimming and J lost 5 bases; unmatched junction nucleotides: 9. The CDR3 spans 15 residues. CDR1 and CDR2 (germline): MNHEY, SVGAGI. DNA of the CDR3: TGTGCCAGCAGCCCCAGACAGGGGACCAACAATGAGCAGTTCTTC. This sequence encodes CASSPRQGTNNEQFF.

V gene TRBV19 combines with J gene TRBJ2-2, with a weak D call TRBD2 (6 bases). CDR3 length: 15 amino acids. V dropped 5 bases and J dropped 0 bases, with 10 bases sitting between them. Germline assignment: CDR1 LNHDA and CDR2 SQIVND (reference sequence). The CDR3 here is CASSQAGPNTGELFF. The CDR3 nucleotides are TGTGCCAGTAGTCAGGCGGGGCCGAACACCGGGGAGCTGTTTTTT.

The V and J genes are TRBV20-1 and TRBJ1-1; 10 nucleotides line up with TRBD1. The CDR3 has 13 residues. Trimming cost V 3 bases and J 6 bases; bases outside gene matches: 4. Germline loops: CDR1 DFQATT, CDR2 SNEGSKA (reference sequence). The CDR3 DNA reads as TGCAGTGCTAGTGGGACAGGGGTCGCTGAAGCTTTCTTT. Translated: CSASGTGVAEAFF.